Below are 27 T cell receptor beta chains sequenced from a single sample in a study of T cells in Graves' hyperthyroidism and ophthalmopathy. Template material for amplifying TCR beta CDR3 regions consisted of RNA transcripts. The primer set for the first-round RT-PCR of the TCR CDR3 was HTBI. From the multiplex PCR reads, TCRdb called clonotypes with MiXCR, one entry per CDR3 protein. The sample has about 600,000 distinct CDR3 sequences; about a sixth are singletons. Specimen: blood. Every receptor here comes from a woman aged 40 to 55 with Graves' ophthalmopathy.

The V and J genes are TRBV25-1 and TRBJ2-3; 13 bases align to TRBD2. This CDR3 region has 20 residues. CDR1 MGHDK and CDR2 SYGVNS come from the germline V gene. The V gene end was trimmed by 3 bases and the J gene end by 1 base; junction bases not matched to a gene: 13. CDR3 sequence: CASSDQVETSGRRGTDTQYF. CDR3 bases: TGTGCCAGCAGTGATCAAGTGGAGACTAGCGGGAGGAGAGGCACAGATACGCAGTATTTT.

CDR3 sequence reads: CASSRTSGTTQYF. CDR3 in DNA: TGTGCCAGCAGCCGGACTAGCGGGACTACGCAGTATTTT. The chain joins TRBV7-9 to TRBJ2-3; TRBD2 matches at 12 bases. CDR3 length equals 13 residues. The ends lost 5 bases at V and 8 bases at J; junction bases unmatched: 2. In germline, CDR1 is SEHNR, CDR2 FQNEAQ (reference sequence).

The gene calls are TRBV7-2 and TRBJ2-3; TRBD2 matches at 9 bases. Germline CDR1 reads SGHTA; CDR2 reads FQGNSA. Germline trimming cut 2 bases from V and 14 bases from J; bases unmatched to any gene: 8. The CDR3 is made up of 13 amino acids. The DNA for the CDR3 is TGTGCCAGCAGCTTACTCCTAGCGGGACCCCGGTATTTT. Protein product: CASSLLLAGPRYF.

The rearrangement uses TRBV18 and TRBJ1-1, with 11 positions matching TRBD1. With V trimmed by 3 bases and J by 6 bases, 3 bases remained unmatched. Germline V gives CDR1 KGHSH, CDR2 LQKENI. The CDR3 covers 14 residues. The CDR3 sequence: CASSPMDRGPEAFF. CDR3 DNA sequence: TGTGCCAGCTCACCCATGGACAGGGGGCCTGAAGCTTTCTTT.

In this sample, this clonotype turned up a few times. The rearrangement uses TRBV3-1 and TRBJ2-7, with 8 bases identical to TRBD2. The junction had 4 bases not matched to a gene; V was cut back by 1 base and J by 5 bases. CDR1 and CDR2 from the germline V gene are LGHDT and YNNKEL (reference sequence). CDR3 length equals 14 residues. Here the CDR3 reads CASSQGTSFHEQYF. The CDR3 nucleotides are TGTGCCAGCAGCCAAGGGACTAGCTTCCACGAGCAGTACTTC.

The chain joins TRBV3-1 to TRBJ2-1; 13 bases align to TRBD2. Per germline, CDR1 LGHDT and CDR2 YNNKEL (reference sequence). Unmatched junction bases numbered 7, after V lost 4 bases and J lost 4 bases. The CDR3 is made up of 17 amino acids. The CDR3: CASSRRTSGSNYNEQFF. The CDR3 region has the DNA TGTGCCAGCAGCCGTCGGACTAGCGGGAGTAATTACAATGAGCAGTTCTTC.

The chain links TRBV12-3 or TRBV12-4 to TRBJ1-5; D may be TRBD1 (5 bases). CDR3 size: 15 residues. The V gene lost 6 bases and the J gene lost 7 bases, with 19 bases spanning the gap. CDR3: CASSPLGGLGQPQHF. Written as DNA, the CDR3 is TGTGCCAGCAGCCCTTTGGGGGGGTTGGGGCAGCCCCAGCATTTT.

This clonotype was detected a few times. The chain couples TRBV12-3 or TRBV12-4 to TRBJ1-2, with D perhaps matching TRBD1 (5 bases). This CDR3 is built from 13 residues. V was shortened by 5 bases and J by 1 base, with 8 bases between the two germline ends. The CDR3 reads CASSTRGNYGYTF. CDR3 DNA sequence: TGTGCCAGCAGTACGAGGGGTAACTATGGCTACACCTTC.

This clonotype was recorded at least ten times. The gene calls are TRBV30 and TRBJ2-1, with 8 bases identical to TRBD2. Germline-derived CDR1 and CDR2 are GTSNPN and SVGIG (reference sequence). This CDR3 region has 13 residues. V dropped 3 bases and J dropped 4; count of bases not matched to a gene: 2. CDR3: CAWRREGYNEQFF. In nucleotides, the CDR3 is TGTGCCTGGAGACGGGAGGGGTACAATGAGCAGTTCTTC.

This clonotype was counted between two and nine times. V and J are TRBV12-3 or TRBV12-4 and TRBJ2-2; the match to TRBD1 covers 10 bases. This CDR3 has 17 amino acids. V lost 0 bases to trimming and J lost 4 bases; unmatched junction nucleotides: 5. CDR3 DNA: TGTGCCAGCAGTTTAGCCCCCGGGACAGGGGTCACCGGGGAGCTGTTTTTT. Translation gives CASSLAPGTGVTGELFF.

This clonotype was observed at least ten times. CDR3 residues: CASSVIPGGLGSYEQYF. For the CDR3, the DNA is TGTGCCAGCAGTGTAATTCCAGGGGGCCTAGGGTCCTACGAGCAGTACTTC. The V and J genes are TRBV28 and TRBJ2-7, with 8 nucleotides matching TRBD1. The V segment lost 5 bases and the J segment 1 base; nucleotides outside the gene matches: 13. CDR1 and CDR2 from the germline V gene are MDHEN and SYDVKM. This CDR3 spans 17 amino acids. Looking up the rest from reference TRBV28 and TRBJ2-7 gives the full variable domain: DVKVTQSSRYLVKRTGEKVFLECVQDMDHENMFWYRQDPGLGLRLIYFSYDVKMKEKGDIPEGYSVSREKKERFSLILESASTNQTSMYLCASSVIPGGLGSYEQYFGPGTRLTVT.

This clonotype has just one count. A clone one base away is much larger, so this may be a read error. The rearrangement uses TRBV30 and TRBJ2-7; 13 nucleotides match TRBD2. This CDR3 comprises 14 residues. V trimming: 3 bases; J trimming: 8 bases; junction bases outside the gene matches: 7. Germline V gene sequence: CDR1 GTSNPN, CDR2 SVGIG (reference sequence). The CDR3 DNA is TGTGCCTGGAGCCGGACTAGCGGGAGAGACAAGCAGTACTTC. Translated: CAWSRTSGRDKQYF.

This clonotype was picked up many times. This chain links TRBV5-1 with TRBJ1-2; 9 positions agree with TRBD1. J gave up 6 bases and V 0 bases, and 9 bases lay outside the gene matches. Germline V gene data show CDR1 as SGHRS and CDR2 as YFSETQ. The CDR3 is made up of 16 amino acids. CDR3 sequence: CASSLAPTGGSDGYTF. In DNA, the CDR3 is TGCGCCAGCAGCTTGGCCCCAACAGGGGGCTCTGATGGCTACACCTTC. Looking up the rest from reference TRBV5-1 and TRBJ1-2 gives the full variable domain: KAGVTQTPRYLIKTRGQQVTLSCSPISGHRSVSWYQQTPGQGLQFLFEYFSETQRNKGNFPGRFSGRQFSNSRSEMNVSTLELGDSALYLCASSLAPTGGSDGYTFGSGTRLTVV.

Ten or more counts support this clonotype. V usage is TRBV3-1 and J usage is TRBJ2-5, with 10 bases fitting TRBD1. V lost 1 base to trimming and J lost 1 base; unmatched junction nucleotides: 6. Looked up from germline, CDR1 is LGHDT and CDR2 is YNNKEL (reference sequence). The CDR3 spans 17 residues. This chain's CDR3 is CASSQGGRTGGQETQYF. CDR3 nucleotides: TGTGCCAGCAGCCAAGGAGGAAGGACAGGGGGCCAAGAGACCCAGTACTTC.

This clonotype was counted at least ten times. V is TRBV3-1 and J is TRBJ2-1, with 8 positions matching TRBD2. Unmatched junction bases numbered 17, after V lost 4 bases and J lost 12 bases. Germline CDR1 is LGHDT and CDR2 is YNNKEL (reference sequence). The CDR3 totals 16 residues. The CDR3 spells CASSPPRVAGTEGQFF. CDR3 DNA sequence: TGTGCCAGCAGCCCGCCTCGGGTAGCGGGGACGGAGGGGCAGTTCTTC.

The chain employs TRBV13 and TRBJ2-1; the match to TRBD2 covers 10 bases. The V segment lost 5 bases and the J segment 1 base; nucleotides outside the gene matches: 23. The CDR3 is 22 amino acids. The germline V gene has CDR1 PRHDT and CDR2 FYEKMQ (reference sequence). The CDR3 spells CASSAPLPSGGSGARSYNEQFF. The DNA of the CDR3 is TGTGCCAGCAGCGCCCCCCTGCCTAGCGGGGGTTCGGGGGCTCGGTCCTACAATGAGCAGTTCTTC.

This clonotype was detected a few times. The chain is built from TRBV27 and TRBJ2-4; 8 bases are a match to TRBD1. This CDR3 has 14 amino acids. Germline V gives CDR1 MNHEY, CDR2 SMNVEV (reference sequence). V gave up 4 bases and J gave up 9 bases; unmatched junction bases: 8. CDR3 bases: TGTGCCAGCAGTTCCACCGGGACAGGTATCATTCAGTACTTC. This encodes CASSSTGTGIIQYF.

This clonotype was recorded many times. The chain couples TRBV6-6 to TRBJ1-1; TRBD1 matches at 7 bases. This CDR3 is built from 18 residues. Trimming cost V 0 bases and J 0 bases; bases outside gene matches: 10. The germline V gene encodes CDR1 MNHNY and CDR2 SVGAGI (reference sequence). The CDR3 is CASSYSRPPGQMNTEAFF. As DNA, the CDR3 is TGTGCCAGCAGTTACTCAAGGCCCCCGGGACAGATGAACACTGAAGCTTTCTTT.

This clonotype appeared many times. V gene TRBV28 combines with J gene TRBJ2-7, with no clear D. Trimming took off 5 bases at V and 2 bases at J, with 7 bases between the two ends. Germline V gene data show CDR1 as MDHEN and CDR2 as SYDVKM. The CDR3 spans 12 residues. The CDR3 region has the DNA TGTGCCAGCAGTAGGATGGCCTACGAGCAGTACTTC. Amino acid sequence: CASSRMAYEQYF.

This clonotype came up many times. The chain employs TRBV7-8 and TRBJ2-5; a possible D gene is TRBD1 (6 bases). V shed 4 bases and J shed 3 bases, with 12 bases lying between them. This CDR3 has 14 residues. Germline loops: CDR1 SGHVS, CDR2 FQNEAQ. The CDR3 DNA reads as TGTGCCAGCAGCTCACGGACAGCAAAAGAGACCCAGTACTTC. It yields the protein CASSSRTAKETQYF.

This clonotype was counted many times. The chain has TRBV6-1 and TRBJ2-7; possibly TRBD2 for D (5 bases). This CDR3 has 11 amino acids. CDR1 is MNHNS and CDR2 is SASEGT in the germline V gene. Trimming cost V 6 bases and J 7 bases, with 10 bases left between them. In DNA, the CDR3 is TGTGCCAGCAGCAACCCGGGAGAGCAGTACTTC. Its translation is CASSNPGEQYF.

This clonotype is judged medium-sized (0.01 to 0.1%). This chain links TRBV7-8 with TRBJ2-7, with a weak D call TRBD2 (5 bases). CDR3 length equals 11 residues. V dropped 5 bases and J dropped 9 bases, with 11 bases sitting between them. Germline lookup yields CDR1 SGHVS and CDR2 FQNEAQ. CDR3: CASSDAGPQYF. The CDR3, as DNA: TGTGCCAGCAGCGACGCGGGCCCGCAGTACTTC.

This clonotype was picked up many times. The chain links TRBV7-9 to TRBJ2-5; 10 positions agree with TRBD2. Trimming at V came to 5 bases and at J to 3 bases, leaving 6 bases not matched to a gene. The germline CDR1 and CDR2 sequences are SEHNR and FQNEAQ (reference sequence). The CDR3 loop spans 15 amino acids. CDR3 sequence: CASSRSSGSEETQYF. The CDR3 nucleotides read TGTGCCAGCAGCCGGTCTAGCGGGAGTGAAGAGACCCAGTACTTC.

This clonotype was found many times. V and J are TRBV29-1 and TRBJ2-6; 7 nucleotides agree with TRBD1. The germline V gene encodes CDR1 SQVTM and CDR2 ANQGSEA. The J segment lost 0 bases and the V segment lost 5 bases, leaving 4 bases of the junction unmatched. The CDR3 runs 15 residues. The CDR3 reads CSVRTGASGANVLTF. The CDR3 region has the DNA TGCAGCGTTCGGACAGGTGCCTCTGGGGCCAACGTCCTGACTTTC.

The table lists this clonotype with many counts. This chain links TRBV29-1 with TRBJ2-3, with 7 bases matching TRBD1. The junction had 7 bases not matched to a gene; V was cut back by 4 bases and J by 3 bases. CDR1 SQVTM and CDR2 ANQGSEA come from the germline V gene. The CDR3 spans 14 residues. CDR3 residues: CSVGKGASTDTQYF. The CDR3 nucleotides are TGCAGCGTTGGAAAGGGGGCAAGTACAGATACGCAGTATTTT.

Details on this clonotype: A much more abundant neighbour one base away suggests this may be a read error. The J gene is TRBJ1-1, the V gene TRBV6-1; possibly TRBD1 for D (6 bases). The CDR3 totals 14 residues. The germline gives CDR1 MNHNS, CDR2 SASEGT. CDR3 nucleotides: TGTGCCAGCAGTGAACTTCAGGGGAACACTGAAGTTTTCTTT. It is translated as CASSELQGNTEVFF.

The gene calls are TRBV28 and TRBJ1-2; 11 positions match TRBD1. V lost 11 bases and J lost 4; bases outside the gene matches: 6. Germline V lookup: CDR1 MDHEN, CDR2 SYDVKM. This CDR3 contains 13 residues. The CDR3 DNA reads TGTGCCTGTCTGGGGACAGGGGGCTATGGCTACACCTTC. Its protein product is CACLGTGGYGYTF.